One TCR beta chain is described in this entry. Its cognate antigen is unknown. Germline V CDR1 and CDR2: MNHNS, SASEGT. Trimming shortened V by 4 bases and J by 1 base, and 11 bases separated the two germline ends. The CDR3 is made up of 15 amino acids. The entry originates in a study of beta chain features in type 1 diabetes. At the level of the study: No patient-donor differences in age, gender, total cells or subset yield. Whole-study findings and limits: Patients with type 1 diabetes showed fewer VDJ junction insertions and more deletions. Among patients with Type 1 diabetes, TCRB CDR3s were moderately but significantly shorter in every one of the four CD4+ subsets.

Purity exceeded 95% in all sorted populations. Every isolated RNA sample was fully reverse transcribed, so sequencing captured expressed TCRB transcripts. Libraries were prepared by immunoSEQ multiplex PCR; TCRdb keeps only in-frame clonotypes and omits some of them. The profile covers roughly 160,000 clones, with 6.5% to 10% appearing a single time and more than 0.45% taken by the ten largest. The sequence was collected from a woman aged 18-35 years with type 1 diabetes. The V call is TRBV6-1, the J call TRBJ1-5, with D possibly being TRBD1 (5 bases). Specimen: central memory CD4+ T cells from blood. The chain's CDR3 is CASSGGERSNQPQHF. The CDR3 DNA sequence: TGTGCCAGCAGTGGGGGGGAAAGGAGCAATCAGCCCCAGCATTTT.